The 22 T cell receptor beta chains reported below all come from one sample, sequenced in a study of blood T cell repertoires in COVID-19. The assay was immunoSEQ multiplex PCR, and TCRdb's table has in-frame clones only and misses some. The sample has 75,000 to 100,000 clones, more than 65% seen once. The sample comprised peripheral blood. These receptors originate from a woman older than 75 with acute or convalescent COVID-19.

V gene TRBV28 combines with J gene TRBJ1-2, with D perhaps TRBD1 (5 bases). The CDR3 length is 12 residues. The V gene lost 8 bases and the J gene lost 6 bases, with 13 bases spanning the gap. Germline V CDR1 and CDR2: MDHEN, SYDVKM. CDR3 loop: CASVAGRDGYTF. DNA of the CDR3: TGTGCCAGCGTTGCGGGGCGGGATGGCTACACCTTC.

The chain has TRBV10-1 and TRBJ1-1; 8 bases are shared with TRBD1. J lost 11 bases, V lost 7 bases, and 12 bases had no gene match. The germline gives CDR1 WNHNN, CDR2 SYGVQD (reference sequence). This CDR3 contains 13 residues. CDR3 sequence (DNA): TGCGCCAGCACCCCCGACAGGGGTCATGGTGCTTTCTTT. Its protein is CASTPDRGHGAFF.

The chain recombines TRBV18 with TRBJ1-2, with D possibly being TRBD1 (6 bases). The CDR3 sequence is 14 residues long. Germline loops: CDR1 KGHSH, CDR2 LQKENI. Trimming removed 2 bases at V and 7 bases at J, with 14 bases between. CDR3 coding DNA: TGTGCCAGCTCACCAGACAGGCTGGGTTTTGGCTACACCTTC. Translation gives CASSPDRLGFGYTF. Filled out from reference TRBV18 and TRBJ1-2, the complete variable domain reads NAGVMQNPRHLVRRRGQEARLRCSPMKGHSHVYWYRQLPEEGLKFMVYLQKENIIDESGMPKERFSAEFPKEGPSILRIQQVVRGDSAAYFCASSPDRLGFGYTFGSGTRLTVV.

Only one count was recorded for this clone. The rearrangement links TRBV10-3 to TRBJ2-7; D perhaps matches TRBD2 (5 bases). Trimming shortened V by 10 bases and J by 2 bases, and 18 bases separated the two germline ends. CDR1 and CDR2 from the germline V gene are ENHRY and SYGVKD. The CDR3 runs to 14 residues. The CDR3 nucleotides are TGTGCCACAGACGCGGGCAGGAGAACCTACGAGCAGTACTTC. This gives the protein CATDAGRRTYEQYF.

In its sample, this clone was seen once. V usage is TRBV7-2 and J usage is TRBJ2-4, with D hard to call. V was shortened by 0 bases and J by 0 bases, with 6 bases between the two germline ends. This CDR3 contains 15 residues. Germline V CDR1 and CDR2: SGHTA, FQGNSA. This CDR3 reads CASSLAQAAKNIQYF. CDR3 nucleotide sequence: TGTGCCAGCAGCTTAGCGCAAGCAGCCAAAAACATTCAGTACTTC. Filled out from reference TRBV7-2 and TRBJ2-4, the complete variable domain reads GAGVSQSPSNKVTEKGKDVELRCDPISGHTALYWYRQSLGQGLEFLIYFQGNSAPDKSGLPSDRFSAERTGGSVSTLTIQRTQQEDSAVYLCASSLAQAAKNIQYFGAGTRLSVL.

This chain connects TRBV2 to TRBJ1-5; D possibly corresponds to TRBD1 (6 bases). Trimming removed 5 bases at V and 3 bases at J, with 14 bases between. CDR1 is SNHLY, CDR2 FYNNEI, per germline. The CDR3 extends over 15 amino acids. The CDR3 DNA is TGTGCCAGCAGTTTATTTCAGGGGAACAATCAGCCCCAGCATTTT. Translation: CASSLFQGNNQPQHF.

In nucleotides, the CDR3 is TGTGCCAGCAGTGGAGGTACCTCCTATAATTCACCCCTCCACTTT. It is translated as CASSGGTSYNSPLHF. This sequence joins TRBV6-2 or TRBV6-3 and TRBJ1-6; D is unclear. The CDR3 spans 15 residues. Per germline, CDR1 MNHEY and CDR2 SVGEGT. V lost 5 bases, J lost 0 bases, and 8 bases lay in between.

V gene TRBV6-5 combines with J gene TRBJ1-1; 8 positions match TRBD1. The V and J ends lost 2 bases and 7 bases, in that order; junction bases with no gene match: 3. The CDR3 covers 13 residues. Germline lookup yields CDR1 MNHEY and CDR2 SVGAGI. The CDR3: CASSYRGTGEAFF. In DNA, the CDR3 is TGTGCCAGCAGTTACCGCGGGACAGGTGAAGCTTTCTTT.

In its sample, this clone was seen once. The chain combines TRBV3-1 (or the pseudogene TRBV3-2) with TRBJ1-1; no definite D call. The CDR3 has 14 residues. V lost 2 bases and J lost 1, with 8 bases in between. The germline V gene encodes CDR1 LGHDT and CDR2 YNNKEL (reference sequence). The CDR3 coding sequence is TGTGCCAGCAGCCAACTGAGTCGGAACACTGAAGCTTTCTTT. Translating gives CASSQLSRNTEAFF.

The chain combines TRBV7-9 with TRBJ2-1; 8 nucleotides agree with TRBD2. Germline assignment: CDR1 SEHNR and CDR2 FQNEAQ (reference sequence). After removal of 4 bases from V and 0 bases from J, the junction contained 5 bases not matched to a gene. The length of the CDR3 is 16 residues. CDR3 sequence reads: CASSSLAGSSYNEQFF. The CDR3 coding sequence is TGTGCCAGCAGCTCCCTAGCGGGTAGCTCCTACAATGAGCAGTTCTTC.

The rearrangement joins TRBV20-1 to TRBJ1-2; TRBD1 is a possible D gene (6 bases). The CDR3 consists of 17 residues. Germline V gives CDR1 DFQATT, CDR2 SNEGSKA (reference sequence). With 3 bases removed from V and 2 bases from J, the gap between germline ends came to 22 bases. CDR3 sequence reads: CSASIHSGSTGNYGYTF. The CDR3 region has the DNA TGCAGTGCTAGTATCCACTCGGGTTCGACAGGCAACTATGGCTACACCTTC.

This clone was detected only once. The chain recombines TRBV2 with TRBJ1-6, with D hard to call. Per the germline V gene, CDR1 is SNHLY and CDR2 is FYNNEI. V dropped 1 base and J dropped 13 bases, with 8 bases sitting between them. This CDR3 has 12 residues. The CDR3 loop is CASSEDYPPLHF. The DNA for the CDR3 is TGTGCCAGCAGTGAAGACTATCCGCCCCTCCACTTT.

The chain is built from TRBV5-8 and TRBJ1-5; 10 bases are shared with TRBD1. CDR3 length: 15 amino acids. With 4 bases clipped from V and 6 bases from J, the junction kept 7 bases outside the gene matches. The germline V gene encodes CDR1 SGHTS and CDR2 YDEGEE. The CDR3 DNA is TGTGCCAGCAGCCAACCCGGGACAGGGGTTCAGCCCCAGCATTTT. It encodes CASSQPGTGVQPQHF.

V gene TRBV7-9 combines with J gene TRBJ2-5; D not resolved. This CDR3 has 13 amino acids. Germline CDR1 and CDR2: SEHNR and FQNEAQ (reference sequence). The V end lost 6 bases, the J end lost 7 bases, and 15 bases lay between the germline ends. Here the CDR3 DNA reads TGTGCCAGCAGTGGAGCTGTCACGGGGACCCAGTACTTC. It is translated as CASSGAVTGTQYF.

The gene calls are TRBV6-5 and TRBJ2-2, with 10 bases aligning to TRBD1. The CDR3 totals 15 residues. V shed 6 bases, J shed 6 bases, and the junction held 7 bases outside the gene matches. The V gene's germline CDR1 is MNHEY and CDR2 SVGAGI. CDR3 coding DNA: TGTGCCAGCAGCAGGGACAGGGGATTTGCCGGGGAGCTGTTTTTT. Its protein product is CASSRDRGFAGELFF.

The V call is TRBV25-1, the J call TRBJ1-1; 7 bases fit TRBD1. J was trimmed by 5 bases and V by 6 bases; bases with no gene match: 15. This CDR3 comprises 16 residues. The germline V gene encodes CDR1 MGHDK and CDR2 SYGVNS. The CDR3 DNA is TGTGCCAGCAGCTCCTCAGACACAGGGGTGCGTACTGAAGCTTTCTTT. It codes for CASSSSDTGVRTEAFF.

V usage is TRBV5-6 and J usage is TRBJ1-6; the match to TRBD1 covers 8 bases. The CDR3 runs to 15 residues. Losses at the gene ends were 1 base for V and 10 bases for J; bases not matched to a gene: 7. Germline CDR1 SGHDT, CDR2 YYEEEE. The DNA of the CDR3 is TGTGCCAGCAGCTTGTTAGGACAGGGCTTGTCACCCCTCCACTTT. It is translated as CASSLLGQGLSPLHF.

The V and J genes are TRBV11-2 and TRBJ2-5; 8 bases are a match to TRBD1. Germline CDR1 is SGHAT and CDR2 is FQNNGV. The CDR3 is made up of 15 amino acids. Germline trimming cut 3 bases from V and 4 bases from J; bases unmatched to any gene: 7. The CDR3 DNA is TGTGCCAGCAGCTTTGGACAGGGTAAAGGAGAGACCCAGTACTTC. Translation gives CASSFGQGKGETQYF.

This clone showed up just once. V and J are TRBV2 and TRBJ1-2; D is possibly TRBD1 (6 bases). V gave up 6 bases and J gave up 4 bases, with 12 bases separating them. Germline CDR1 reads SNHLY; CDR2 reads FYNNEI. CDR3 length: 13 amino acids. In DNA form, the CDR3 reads TGTGCCAGCAGGGTGACAGGTGTCTATGGCTACACCTTC. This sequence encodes CASRVTGVYGYTF.

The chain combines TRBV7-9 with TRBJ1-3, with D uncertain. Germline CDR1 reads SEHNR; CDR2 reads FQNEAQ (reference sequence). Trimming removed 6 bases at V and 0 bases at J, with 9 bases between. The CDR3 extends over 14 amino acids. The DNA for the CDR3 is TGTGCCAGCAGTATTAGCCTCTCTGGAAACACCATATATTTT. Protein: CASSISLSGNTIYF.

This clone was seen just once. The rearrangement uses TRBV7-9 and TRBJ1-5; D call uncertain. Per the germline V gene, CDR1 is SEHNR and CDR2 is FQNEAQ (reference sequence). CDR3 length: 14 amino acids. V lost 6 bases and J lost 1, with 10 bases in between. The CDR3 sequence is CASSREGSNQPQHF. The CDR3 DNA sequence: TGTGCCAGCAGTAGGGAGGGAAGCAATCAGCCCCAGCATTTT.

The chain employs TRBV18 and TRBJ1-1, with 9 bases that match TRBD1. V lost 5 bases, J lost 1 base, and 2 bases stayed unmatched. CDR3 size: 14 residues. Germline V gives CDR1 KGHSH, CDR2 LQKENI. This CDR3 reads CASSSGQGNTEAFF. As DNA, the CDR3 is TGTGCCAGCTCATCGGGACAGGGGAACACTGAAGCTTTCTTT.